This record looks at one T cell receptor beta chain sequence and its context. Those enrolled, adults aged about 18 to 89 years, came from some 23 US areas. Symptom resolution, clearance, or two negative PCRs marked donors in Cohort 3 as recovered. Per germline, CDR1 SGHTA and CDR2 FQGNSA. The CDR3 loop spans 13 amino acids. Trimming stripped 1 base from V and 5 bases from J, with 6 bases between. The data belong to a study of blood T cell repertoires in COVID-19. Study-wide context: Sample material is recorded as cDNA or gDNA derived from T cells, B-cell-depleted T cells, or PBMCs.

Study processing details: Amplifying reference gene primers gave estimates of nucleated cell counts. Generated by immunoSEQ multiplex PCR, the TCRdb table keeps only in-frame clones and is missing some. Clonal size and the V and J genes are those of that table, whereas D and trimming came from the DNA. The table shows 490,000 or so clones, with 75% to 90% occurring only once. Material: PBMCs or T cells enriched from blood (not recorded which). This TCR derives from an older woman who had recovered from COVID-19. V and J are TRBV7-2 and TRBJ2-1; D is ambiguous. The CDR3 DNA follows: TGTGCCAGCAGCTTAGTAGAAAACAATGAGCAGTTCTTC. Its protein product is CASSLVENNEQFF.